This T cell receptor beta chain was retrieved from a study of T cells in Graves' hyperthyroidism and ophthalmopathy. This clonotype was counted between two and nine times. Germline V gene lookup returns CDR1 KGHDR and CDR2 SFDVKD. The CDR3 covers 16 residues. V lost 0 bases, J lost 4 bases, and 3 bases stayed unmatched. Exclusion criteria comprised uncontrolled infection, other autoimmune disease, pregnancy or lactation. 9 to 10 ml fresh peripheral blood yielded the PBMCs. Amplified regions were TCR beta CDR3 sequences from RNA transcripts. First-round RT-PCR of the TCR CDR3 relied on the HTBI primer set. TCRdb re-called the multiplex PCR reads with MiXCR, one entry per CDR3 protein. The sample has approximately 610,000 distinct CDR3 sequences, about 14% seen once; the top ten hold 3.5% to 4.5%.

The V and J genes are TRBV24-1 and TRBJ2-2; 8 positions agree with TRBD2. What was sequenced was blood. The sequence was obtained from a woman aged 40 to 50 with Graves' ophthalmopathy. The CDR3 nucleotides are TGTGCCACCAGTGATTTGCTAGCGGGCCTCACCGGGGAGCTGTTTTTT. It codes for CATSDLLAGLTGELFF.